One and the same sample provided the 22 T cell receptor beta chains below, sequenced in a study of T cells in women clearing cervical HPV infection. Profiled with immunoSEQ multiplex PCR; TCRdb holds only in-frame clones, not every one. The sample holds about 30,000 clones. The specimen was blood buffy coat. The source is a woman between 18 and 75 years old with a cervical HPV16 infection that either progressed to CIN3+ or cleared (not recorded which).

As concerns this clone: The sequence runs out 3 residues before the end of the CDR3; the remainder is reconstructed from the germline J gene. The chain combines TRBV5-1 with TRBJ1-4; the match to TRBD1 covers 7 bases. V lost 4 bases and J lost 10; bases outside the gene matches: 7. Germline V gene lookup returns CDR1 SGHRS and CDR2 YFSETQ. This CDR3 is 13 amino acids long. The CDR3 DNA, read in part, is TGCGCCAGCAGCATTGACAGGGACGGAAAA. Translated: CASSIDRDGK. The full-length CDR3 reads as CASSIDRDGKLFF.

Comments on this clone: The read is 3 residues too short to cover the CDR3 end, so that end is filled in from the germline J gene. The chain links TRBV30 to TRBJ1-6; possible D gene TRBD1, 5 bases. The length of the CDR3 is 13 residues. V was cut by 2 bases and J by 9 bases, with 11 bases left in between. The germline V gene encodes CDR1 GTSNPN and CDR2 SVGIG (reference sequence). The DNA read from the CDR3 is TGTGCCTGGAGTCTTCAGGGTACTTCACCC. This gives the protein CAWSLQGTSP. In full, the CDR3 is CAWSLQGTSPLHF.

About this clone: Read data end 3 residues before the CDR3 end; the end is taken from the germline J gene. This chain uses TRBV19 with TRBJ2-4, with a weak D call TRBD1 (5 bases). The CDR3 runs 14 residues. Germline V CDR1 and CDR2: LNHDA, SQIVND (reference sequence). CDR3 DNA, as far as it was read: TGTGCCAGTAGTATTCCAGCAGGGAACTATGGT. This codes for CASSIPAGNYG. The whole CDR3 is CASSIPAGNYGQYF.

On this clone: The CDR3 goes on 3 residues after the read ends, and that part is filled in from the germline J gene. The chain couples TRBV12-5 to TRBJ1-2, with D possibly TRBD1 on 6 matching bases. The CDR3 contains 15 residues. V lost 0 bases and J 4 bases, leaving 12 bases between the germline ends. Germline V gene sequence: CDR1 LGHNT, CDR2 FRNRAP. CDR3 DNA (partial): TGTGCTAGTGGTTTGGTACAAGGGGGTTCCTATGGC. Its translation is CASGLVQGGSYG. The entire CDR3 sequence reads CASGLVQGGSYGYTF.

Concerning this clone: The missing CDR3 end, 3 residues past where the read stops, is filled in from the germline J gene. This chain uses TRBV29-1 with TRBJ2-1; TRBD2 is a possible D gene (6 bases). The ends were cut back, 5 bases at V and 7 bases at J, with 12 bases in the middle. CDR3 length: 12 residues. The germline V gene encodes CDR1 SQVTM and CDR2 ANQGSEA. The CDR3 loop reads CSVSGLTNEQFF. The sequenced part of the CDR3 DNA is TGCAGCGTTTCGGGACTTACAAATGAG.

The DNA read from the CDR3 is TGCAGCGCCAGGACAGGCCGCAATCAGCCC. As protein: CSARTGRNQP. The entire CDR3 sequence reads CSARTGRNQPQHF. The chain combines TRBV29-1 with TRBJ1-5, with TRBD1 identical over 7 bases. The read ends 3 residues early relative to the CDR3; the germline J gene fills the gap. The CDR3 spans 13 residues. The V gene end was trimmed by 7 bases and the J gene end by 2 bases; junction bases not matched to a gene: 5. In germline, CDR1 is SQVTM, CDR2 ANQGSEA.

Turning to this clone: The CDR3 end is not reached by the read, which stops 3 residues before it; the germline J gene fills it in. The rearrangement joins TRBV2 to TRBJ2-5; 8 positions agree with TRBD2. The CDR3 totals 14 residues. With V trimmed by 6 bases and J by 7 bases, 10 bases remained unmatched. Looked up from germline, CDR1 is SNHLY and CDR2 is FYNNEI. The CDR3 reads CASRTGGVAGTQYF. The CDR3 DNA, read in part, is TGTGCCAGCAGAACGGGGGGGGTCGCCGGGACC.

In regard to this clone: Coverage ceases 3 residues before the CDR3 finishes, and the germline J gene fills in the end. The V gene is TRBV18, the J gene TRBJ1-6; TRBD1 matches 7 bases. The CDR3 contains 15 residues. Germline CDR1 is KGHSH and CDR2 is LQKENI. After removal of 4 bases from V and 4 bases from J, the junction contained 4 bases not matched to a gene. Incomplete CDR3 DNA: TGTGCCAGCTCACAACTACAGGGGTATAATTCACCC. The encoded protein is CASSQLQGYNSP. The complete CDR3 sequence is CASSQLQGYNSPLHF. Filled out from reference TRBV18 and TRBJ1-6, the complete variable domain reads NAGVMQNPRHLVRRRGQEARLRCSPMKGHSHVYWYRQLPEEGLKFMVYLQKENIIDESGMPKERFSAEFPKEGPSILRIQQVVRGDSAAYFCASSQLQGYNSPLHFGNGTRLTVT.

With respect to this clone: The sequenced fragment ends 3 residues before the CDR3 boundary, so the rest is inferred from the germline J gene. The genes are TRBV19 and TRBJ2-2; D may be TRBD1 (6 bases). Germline CDR1 is LNHDA and CDR2 is SQIVND (reference sequence). The CDR3 has 13 amino acids. The part of the CDR3 DNA that was read is TGTGCCAGTAGTAGCAGGGGCGTTGAAAAG. Residues: CASSSRGVEK. The whole CDR3 protein reads CASSSRGVEKLFF.

Comment on this clone: The CDR3 is cut off 3 residues early in the read; its end comes from the germline J gene. The V gene is TRBV7-2, the J gene TRBJ1-2; 7 bases align to TRBD1. The germline V gene encodes CDR1 SGHTA and CDR2 FQGNSA. This CDR3 is built from 15 residues. With 5 bases clipped from V and 4 bases from J, the junction kept 10 bases outside the gene matches. The CDR3 sequence: CASSPGTDLFYGYTF. The DNA read from the CDR3 is TGTGCCAGCAGCCCCGGGACAGACCTCTTCTATGGC.

A note on this clone: The CDR3 end falls 3 residues outside the read, so it is completed with the germline J gene. This chain connects TRBV5-1 to TRBJ2-3; 7 bases map to TRBD2. Per the germline V gene, CDR1 is SGHRS and CDR2 is YFSETQ. Trimming at V came to 4 bases and at J to 1 base, leaving 9 bases not matched to a gene. The CDR3 is 16 amino acids. CDR3 residues: CASSHPRAGGTDTQYF. Partial CDR3 DNA: TGCGCCAGCAGCCACCCCCGGGCGGGGGGCACAGATACG.

Concerning this clone itself: The observed sequence ends 3 residues before the CDR3 terminus, with the missing tail filled in from the germline J gene. The chain combines TRBV7-2 with TRBJ2-1; a possible D gene is TRBD1 (6 bases). CDR1 is SGHTA, CDR2 FQGNSA, per germline. Trimming pared 5 bases from V and 3 bases from J, leaving 8 bases between. The CDR3 covers 13 residues. CDR3 loop: CASSEQGYNEQFF. The covered CDR3 bases are TGTGCCAGCAGCGAACAGGGCTACAATGAG.

As concerns this clone: The read falls 3 residues short of the CDR3 end, and the missing part is taken from the germline J gene. The gene calls are TRBV19 and TRBJ1-6; tentative D call: TRBD1 (6 bases). CDR1 LNHDA and CDR2 SQIVND come from the germline V gene (reference sequence). Trimming removed 5 bases from V and 7 bases from J, with 15 bases in between. The CDR3 is 15 residues long. Incomplete CDR3 DNA: TGTGCCAGTAGTGAGCCCGGGACAAGGAATTCACCC. This encodes CASSEPGTRNSP. The whole CDR3 reads CASSEPGTRNSPLHF.

As for this clone: Read sequence stops 3 residues before the CDR3 end, and the germline J gene provides the missing end. The chain carries TRBV7-3 and TRBJ2-2; D gene uncertain. This CDR3 is built from 15 residues. CDR1 is SGHTA and CDR2 is FQGTGA in the germline V gene. Trimming left V 1 base short and J 1 base short, with 7 bases between. CDR3 DNA (partial): TGTGCCAGCAGCTTAAGACCAGGGAACACCGGGGAG. It specifies CASSLRPGNTGE. The entire CDR3 protein is CASSLRPGNTGELFF.

The CDR3 bases that were read are TGTGCCATCAGTGAGGCCTCAGGGCGAGATACG. Translation: CAISEASGRDT. The whole CDR3 sequence reads CAISEASGRDTQYF. The rearrangement joins TRBV10-3 to TRBJ2-3; D may be TRBD1 (5 bases). The CDR3 extends 3 residues past the end of the read, so its final part is completed from the germline J gene. Trimming stripped 2 bases from V and 5 bases from J, with 11 bases between. From germline, CDR1 is ENHRY and CDR2 SYGVKD. The CDR3 consists of 14 residues.

About this clone: The read terminates 3 residues before the CDR3 end, so the remaining end is supplied by the germline J gene. V is TRBV30 and J is TRBJ1-2, with 8 bases lining up with TRBD1. Germline CDR1 is GTSNPN and CDR2 is SVGIG (reference sequence). The CDR3 covers 14 residues. The CDR3 bases that were read are TGTGCCTGGAGTGTCTCAGGGGGCAAAAACATC. Its translation is CAWSVSGGKNI. The CDR3 as a whole reads CAWSVSGGKNIYTF.

About this clone: The CDR3 end is not reached by the read, which stops 3 residues before it; the germline J gene fills it in. This rearrangement joins TRBV6-2 or TRBV6-3 to TRBJ1-2; D unresolved. CDR1 is MNHEY and CDR2 is SVGEGT in the germline V gene. CDR3 length: 14 residues. CDR3 amino acids: CASSPQWALYTYTF. CDR3 bases read: TGTGCCAGCAGTCCGCAGTGGGCTCTTTATACC.

On this clone itself: The CDR3 is cut off 3 residues early in the read; its end comes from the germline J gene. This sequence joins TRBV2 and TRBJ2-4, with a possible D match to TRBD1 (5 bases). CDR3 length equals 15 residues. The V gene's germline CDR1 is SNHLY and CDR2 FYNNEI. The covered CDR3 bases are TGTGCCAGCAGTGCCCAGACAGTTTCTAACTATGGT. This sequence encodes CASSAQTVSNYG. In full, the CDR3 is CASSAQTVSNYGQYF.

A word on this clone: The sequence runs out 3 residues before the end of the CDR3; the remainder is reconstructed from the germline J gene. The chain joins TRBV7-9 to TRBJ2-3; TRBD1 matches 8 bases. CDR3 size: 13 residues. Germline lookup yields CDR1 SEHNR and CDR2 FQNEAQ (reference sequence). The sequenced CDR3 bases are TGTGCCAGCGCCAGGGGGCAAGGGGAGACG. It yields the protein CASARGQGET. The entire CDR3 reads CASARGQGETQYF.

CDR3 in amino acids: CSAREPGQGNGWETQYF. The covered CDR3 bases are TGCAGTGCTAGAGAACCGGGACAGGGGAACGGGTGGGAGACG. This chain uses TRBV20-1 with TRBJ2-3; 10 nucleotides agree with TRBD1. The read falls 3 residues short of the CDR3 end, and the missing part is taken from the germline J gene. The CDR3 has 17 residues. Germline V gene data show CDR1 as DFQATT and CDR2 as SNEGSKA (reference sequence).

As regards this clone: The read comes to an end 3 residues before the CDR3 does, leaving the germline J gene to fill in the end. Other DNA sequences of this sample code for an identical CDR3. V usage is TRBV11-2 and J usage is TRBJ2-3; D perhaps matches TRBD1 (5 bases). This CDR3 spans 14 amino acids. CDR1 is SGHAT and CDR2 is FQNNGV in the germline V gene. The CDR3 bases that were read are TGTGCCAGCAGTCCAAGGGGTAGCAATCAGCCG. This encodes CASSPRGSNQP. Given in full, the CDR3 is CASSPRGSNQPQYF.

About this clone: Sequencing ends 3 residues short of the CDR3 end; the germline J gene provides the rest. The J gene is TRBJ1-4, the V gene TRBV7-9; D gene ambiguous. V gave up 5 bases and J gave up 7 bases, with 8 bases separating them. The CDR3 loop spans 12 amino acids. Germline V gene lookup returns CDR1 SEHNR and CDR2 FQNEAQ (reference sequence). The CDR3: CASSPRGEKLFF. The sequenced CDR3 bases are TGTGCCAGCAGCCCACGAGGTGAAAAA.